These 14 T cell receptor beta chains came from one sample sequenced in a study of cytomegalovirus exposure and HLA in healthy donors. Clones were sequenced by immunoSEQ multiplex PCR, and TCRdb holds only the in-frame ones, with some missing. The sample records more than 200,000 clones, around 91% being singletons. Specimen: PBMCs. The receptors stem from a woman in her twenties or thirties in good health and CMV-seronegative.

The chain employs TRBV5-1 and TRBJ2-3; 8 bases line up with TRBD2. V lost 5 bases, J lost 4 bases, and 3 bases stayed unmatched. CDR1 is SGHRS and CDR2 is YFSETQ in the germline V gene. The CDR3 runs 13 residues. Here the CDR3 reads CASRPAGADTQYF. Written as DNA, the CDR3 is TGCGCCAGCAGGCCAGCGGGAGCAGATACGCAGTATTTT.

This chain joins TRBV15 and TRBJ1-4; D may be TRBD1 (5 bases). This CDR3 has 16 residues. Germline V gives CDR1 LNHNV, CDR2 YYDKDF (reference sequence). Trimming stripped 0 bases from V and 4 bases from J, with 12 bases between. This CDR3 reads CATSRELGAVNEKLFF. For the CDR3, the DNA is TGTGCCACCAGCAGAGAGTTAGGGGCAGTTAATGAAAAACTGTTTTTT.

CDR3 loop: CAWSVLVTIAGAPLGSYNEQFF. CDR3 DNA: TGTGCCTGGAGTGTACTGGTCACTATAGCGGGAGCCCCCCTCGGTTCCTACAATGAGCAGTTCTTC. This sequence joins TRBV30 and TRBJ2-1; 9 bases are a match to TRBD2. Germline CDR1 reads GTSNPN; CDR2 reads SVGIG (reference sequence). Trimming removed 0 bases from V and 1 base from J; junction bases left unmatched: 22. The CDR3 runs 22 residues. Complete variable domain (other parts from reference TRBV30 and TRBJ2-1): SQTIHQWPATLVQPVGSPLSLECTVEGTSNPNLYWYRQAAGRGLQLLFYSVGIGQISSEVPQNLSASRPQDRQFILSSKKLLLSDSGFYLCAWSVLVTIAGAPLGSYNEQFFGPGTRLTVL.

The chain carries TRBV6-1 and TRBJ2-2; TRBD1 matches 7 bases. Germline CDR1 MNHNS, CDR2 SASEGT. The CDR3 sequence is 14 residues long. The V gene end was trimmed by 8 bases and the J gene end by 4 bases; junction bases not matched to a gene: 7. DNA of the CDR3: TGTGCCAGCGTCCCCGGGACAGCCACCGGGGAGCTGTTTTTT. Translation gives CASVPGTATGELFF.

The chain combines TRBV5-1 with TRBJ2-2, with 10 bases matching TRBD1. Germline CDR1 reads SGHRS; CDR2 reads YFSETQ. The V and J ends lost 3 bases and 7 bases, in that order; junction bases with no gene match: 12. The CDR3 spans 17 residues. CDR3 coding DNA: TGCGCCAGCAGCTGGGGACCCGGGACAGGGGAACACGGGGAGCTGTTTTTT. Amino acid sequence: CASSWGPGTGEHGELFF.

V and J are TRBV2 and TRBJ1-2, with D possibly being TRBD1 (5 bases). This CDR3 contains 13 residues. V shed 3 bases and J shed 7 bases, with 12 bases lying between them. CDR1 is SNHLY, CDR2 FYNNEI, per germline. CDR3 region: CASSDRGGGGYTF. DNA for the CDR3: TGTGCCAGCAGTGATCGGGGGGGAGGTGGCTACACCTTC.

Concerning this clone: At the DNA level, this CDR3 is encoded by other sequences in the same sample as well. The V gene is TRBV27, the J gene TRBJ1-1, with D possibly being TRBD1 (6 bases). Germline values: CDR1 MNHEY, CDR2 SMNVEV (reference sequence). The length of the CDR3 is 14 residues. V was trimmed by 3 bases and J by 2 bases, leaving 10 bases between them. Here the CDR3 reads CASSLGGANTEAFF. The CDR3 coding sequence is TGTGCCAGCAGTTTGGGGGGCGCCAACACTGAAGCTTTCTTT.

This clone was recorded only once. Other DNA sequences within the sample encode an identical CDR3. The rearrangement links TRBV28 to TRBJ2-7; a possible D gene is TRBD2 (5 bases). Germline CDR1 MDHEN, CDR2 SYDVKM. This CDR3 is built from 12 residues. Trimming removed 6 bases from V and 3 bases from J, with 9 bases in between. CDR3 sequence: CASSPGGYEQYF. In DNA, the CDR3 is TGTGCCAGCAGCCCCGGAGGCTACGAGCAGTACTTC.

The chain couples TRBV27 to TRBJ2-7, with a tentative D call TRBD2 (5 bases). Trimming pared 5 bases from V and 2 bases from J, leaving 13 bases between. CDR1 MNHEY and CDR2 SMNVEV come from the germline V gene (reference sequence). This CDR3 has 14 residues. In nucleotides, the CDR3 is TGTGCCAGCAGTCCTCGAGGGTTCACCTACGAGCAGTACTTC. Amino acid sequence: CASSPRGFTYEQYF.

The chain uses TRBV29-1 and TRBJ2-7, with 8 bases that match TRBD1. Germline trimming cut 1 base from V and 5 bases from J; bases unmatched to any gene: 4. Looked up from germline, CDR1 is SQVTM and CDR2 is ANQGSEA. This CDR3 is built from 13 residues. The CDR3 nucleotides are TGCAGCGTTGAAGTGGACAGGGCAAACGAGCAGTACTTC. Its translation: CSVEVDRANEQYF.

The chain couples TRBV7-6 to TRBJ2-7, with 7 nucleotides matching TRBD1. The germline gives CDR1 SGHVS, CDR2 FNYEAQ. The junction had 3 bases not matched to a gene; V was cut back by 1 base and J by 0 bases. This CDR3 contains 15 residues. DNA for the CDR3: TGTGCCAGCAGCTTAGTAGGGGGCCTCTCCTACGAGCAGTACTTC. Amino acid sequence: CASSLVGGLSYEQYF.

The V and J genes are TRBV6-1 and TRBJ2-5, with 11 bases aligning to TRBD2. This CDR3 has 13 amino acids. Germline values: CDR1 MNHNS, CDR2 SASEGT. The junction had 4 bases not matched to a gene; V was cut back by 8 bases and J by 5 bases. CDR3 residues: CASATSGSETQYF. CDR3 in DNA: TGTGCCAGCGCTACTAGCGGGAGTGAGACCCAGTACTTC.

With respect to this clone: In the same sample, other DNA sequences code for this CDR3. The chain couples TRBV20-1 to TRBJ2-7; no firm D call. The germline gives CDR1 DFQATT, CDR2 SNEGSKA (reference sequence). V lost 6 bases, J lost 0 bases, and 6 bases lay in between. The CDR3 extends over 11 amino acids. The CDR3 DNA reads TGCAGTGCCCGCGACTCCTACGAGCAGTACTTC. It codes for CSARDSYEQYF.

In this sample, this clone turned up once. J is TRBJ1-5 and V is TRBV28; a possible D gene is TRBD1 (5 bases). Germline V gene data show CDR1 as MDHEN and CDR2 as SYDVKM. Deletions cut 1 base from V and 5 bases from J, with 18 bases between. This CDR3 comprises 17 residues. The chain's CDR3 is CASSLSPVGGGDQPQHF. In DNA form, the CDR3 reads TGTGCCAGCAGTTTATCCCCGGTGGGGGGTGGGGATCAGCCCCAGCATTTT. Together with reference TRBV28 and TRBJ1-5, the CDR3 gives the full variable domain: DVKVTQSSRYLVKRTGEKVFLECVQDMDHENMFWYRQDPGLGLRLIYFSYDVKMKEKGDIPEGYSVSREKKERFSLILESASTNQTSMYLCASSLSPVGGGDQPQHFGDGTRLSIL.